The 6 T cell receptor beta chains in this list originate from one sample, sequenced in a study of shared clonotypes between healthy human individuals. The method was immunoSEQ multiplex PCR; TCRdb's version includes in-frame clones alone and lacks a portion of them. This sample yields millions of clones, of which around 90% are seen a single time; around 0.14% belongs to the top ten. Material: naive CD4+ T cells sorted from blood. Subset described: CD45RA+ positively selected. All receptors derive from a man between 18 and 35 years old in good health.

The chain is built from TRBV5-8 and TRBJ1-1; no clear D. CDR3 length: 13 residues. Germline V CDR1 and CDR2: SGHTS, YDEGEE. Trimming removed 0 bases at V and 5 bases at J, with 8 bases between. CDR3 nucleotides: TGTGCCAGCAGCTTGGAGGGAGGGACTGAAGCTTTCTTT. This translates into CASSLEGGTEAFF.

The rearrangement uses TRBV2 and TRBJ2-7; either TRBD1 or TRBD2 may supply D (5 bases each). V gave up 4 bases and J gave up 5 bases, with 9 bases separating them. From germline, CDR1 is SNHLY and CDR2 FYNNEI. The CDR3 consists of 12 residues. The CDR3 DNA reads TGTGCCAGCAGTGGGGACGTGAACGAGCAGTACTTC. This translates into CASSGDVNEQYF.

CDR3 protein: CASSYKEPYEQYF. DNA for the CDR3: TGTGCCAGCAGTTACAAGGAGCCCTACGAGCAGTACTTC. V and J are TRBV27 and TRBJ2-7; no definite D call. This CDR3 region has 13 residues. Trimming shortened V by 4 bases and J by 2 bases, and 9 bases separated the two germline ends. Germline loops: CDR1 MNHEY, CDR2 SMNVEV (reference sequence).

The chain employs TRBV7-9 and TRBJ2-7; a weak D match, TRBD1 (5 bases). CDR1 SEHNR and CDR2 FQNEAQ come from the germline V gene (reference sequence). Trimming stripped 3 bases from V and 5 bases from J, with 14 bases between. CDR3 size: 14 residues. CDR3 bases: TGTGCCAGCAGCTTTCTACCAGGGCTCGACGAGCAGTACTTC. The encoded protein is CASSFLPGLDEQYF.

This chain links TRBV5-4 with TRBJ1-4; no firm D call. CDR1 and CDR2 from the germline V gene are SGHNT and YYREEE (reference sequence). The CDR3 length is 14 residues. Trimming shortened V by 1 base and J by 4 bases, and 8 bases separated the two germline ends. The CDR3 is CASSLPGRNEKLFF. The CDR3 DNA reads TGTGCCAGCAGCTTGCCAGGCCGTAATGAAAAACTGTTTTTT. Variable domain in full (rest from reference TRBV5-4 and TRBJ1-4): ETGVTQSPTHLIKTRGQQVTLRCSSQSGHNTVSWYQQALGQGPQFIFQYYREEENGRGNFPPRFSGLQFPNYSSELNVNALELDDSALYLCASSLPGRNEKLFFGSGTQLSVL.

The gene calls are TRBV4-3 and TRBJ1-2, with a possible D match to TRBD1 (6 bases). Trimming cost V 1 base and J 3 bases, with 12 bases left between them. This CDR3 is built from 15 residues. Germline CDR1 LGHNA, CDR2 YSLEER. The CDR3 nucleotides read TGCGCCAGCAGCCAAGTAAACAGGGAGGACTATGGCTACACCTTC. Amino acid sequence: CASSQVNREDYGYTF.